This TCR beta chain was documented in a study of blood T cell repertoires in COVID-19 (TCRdb year 2020). About the investigation overall: Collaborator samples came from the United States, Italy and Spain and covered acute and convalescent phases of COVID-19. The prospective study material was composed of cDNA or gDNA derived from T cells, B-cell-depleted T cells, or PBMCs. A de-identified subject ID, COVID-19 status, age in years and sex were almost always included in the sample metadata. The repertoires were made available in a free public database intended to serve as a resource for research on the immune response to SARS-CoV-2. HLA class I and class II types, where available, came from metadata supplied by the sample provider rather than from assay-based typing. The samples were drawn from the first 160 participants of the ongoing ImmuneRACE study and from some 1,300 subjects provided by 6 global collaborators. Subjects who had been exposed to COVID-19, were actively infected with it, or had recovered from it provided the deeply sampled blood TCRbeta repertoires that made up the dataset.

From the cysteine up to the phenylalanine, the CDR3 has a length of 16 residues. Only the CDR3 part of the read is kept: 48 bases, read in frame from the first base. The germline V gene sets CDR1 to SGHVS and CDR2 to FNYEAQ. V was cut back by 3 bases and J by 4 bases, leaving a gap of 16 bases between them. Comment on this clone: Its antigen has not been determined. Base qualities are not at hand, and no much larger clone is one base apart.

TCRbeta CDR3 regions were amplified from genomic DNA using the immunoSEQ Assay, a bias-controlled multiplex PCR. As for the original processing: The number of nucleated cells in each sample was estimated from the amplification of reference gene primers within the assay. To quantify the absolute abundance of each unique TCRbeta CDR3 rearrangement, sequence reads were collapsed and filtered. For each sample, productive Simpson clonality was calculated as the square root of Simpson's diversity index across productive rearrangements. TCRdb obtained this table from immuneACCESS and retained in-frame rearrangements with V and J assigned. These tables miss some clones; where compared with another copy, unresolved V genes account for less than half of the shortfall, and the remainder is unexplained. V and J calls and clone size are those listed in that table; D and trimming were worked out from the DNA. This sample gives about 280,000 clones in total; roughly 90% of them show up just once. Of the sample, about 1.7% falls within the top ten clones.

Participants in the prospective study were aged about 18 to 95 years, lived in about two dozen United States geographic areas, and enrolled through a virtual design. In the prospective study, cohorts were assigned on the basis of participant-reported clinical history obtained from a screening survey and a study questionnaire. Mobile phlebotomists in the prospective study collected whole blood, serum and a nasopharyngeal or oropharyngeal swab from every participant. Participants in the prospective study had the option to provide additional blood draws and questionnaires over a 2-month period. Prospective study blood samples were shipped either frozen or at room temperature before DNA extraction. The research as a whole found: How much clinical and demographic metadata was included differed by source and by participant, and the metadata was provided uncurated.

This receptor was obtained from a woman aged 18-35 years with acute COVID-19. The sample consisted of PBMCs or T cells enriched from blood (not recorded which). The rearranged segments are TRBV7-6 and TRBJ1-3; the D region possibly corresponds to TRBD1 (6 bases align). The bases read TGTGCCAGCAGCTTTGGCAACAGGGCCATCGGAAACACCATATATTTT. This sequence encodes CASSFGNRAIGNTIYF.